The 18 T cell receptor beta chains below all came from one sample that was sequenced in a study of blood T cell repertoires in COVID-19 (dated by TCRdb to the early 2020s). The library was generated by the immunoSEQ multiplex PCR assay. What TCRdb holds here is the immuneACCESS table cut down to in-frame rearrangements. Part of the clones is not present; checked against another copy, under half of the missing clones reflect an unresolved V gene, and the others are unexplained. The sample profile shows 50,000 to 80,000 clones; approximately 92% of them were found once. The top ten hold about 9.1% of the sample. Input material: peripheral blood. The receptors derive from a woman aged 80 or over with active COVID-19.

The chain is built from TRBV19 and TRBJ1-5; no clear D. The CDR3 totals 15 residues. Germline lookup yields CDR1 LNHDA and CDR2 SQIVND (reference sequence). Trimming pared 4 bases from V and 1 base from J, leaving 11 bases between. CDR3 amino acids: CASSTTYSSNQPQHF. The CDR3 DNA sequence: TGTGCCAGTAGTACCACGTACAGCAGCAATCAGCCCCAGCATTTT. Complete variable domain (other parts from reference TRBV19 and TRBJ1-5): DGGITQSPKYLFRKEGQNVTLSCEQNLNHDAMYWYRQDPGQGLRLIYYSQIVNDFQKGDIAEGYSVSREKKESFPLTVTSAQKNPTAFYLCASSTTYSSNQPQHFGDGTRLSIL.

This chain joins TRBV12-5 and TRBJ1-5; D may be TRBD1 (5 bases). CDR1 LGHNT and CDR2 FRNRAP come from the germline V gene. Trimming removed 4 bases at V and 9 bases at J, with 10 bases between. The CDR3 runs 12 residues. CDR3 bases: TGTGCTAGTGGTTCGTCGGGGGGGCCCCAGCATTTT. Amino acids: CASGSSGGPQHF. The full variable domain, with the rest looked up from reference TRBV12-5 and TRBJ1-5, is DARVTQTPRHKVTEMGQEVTMRCQPILGHNTVFWYRQTMMQGLELLAYFRNRAPLDDSGMPKDRFSAEMPDATLATLKIQPSEPRDSAVYFCASGSSGGPQHFGDGTRLSIL.

The chain has TRBV4-1 and TRBJ2-7; 12 nucleotides line up with TRBD1. The CDR3 runs to 16 residues. CDR1 and CDR2 (germline): MGHRA, YSYEKL. V was pared by 2 bases and J by 4 bases, with 6 bases of the junction left unmatched. Here the CDR3 DNA reads TGCGCCAGCAGCCAAACTGGGACAGGGGGCAGGTACGAGCAGTACTTC. Translating it yields CASSQTGTGGRYEQYF.

The DNA for the CDR3 is TGTGCCAGCAGCCATGCGGGACTCAGAGGTACCGGGGAGCTGTTTTTT. Translating gives CASSHAGLRGTGELFF. The chain uses TRBV14 and TRBJ2-2; TRBD2 is a possible D gene (6 bases). V lost 3 bases to trimming and J lost 5 bases, with 16 bases between them. This CDR3 has 16 residues. Germline values: CDR1 SGHDN, CDR2 FVKESK.

Concerning this clone itself: The identical CDR3 is also encoded by other nucleotide sequences in the sample. The gene calls are TRBV5-1 and TRBJ2-7; TRBD1 matches 10 bases. V was clipped by 3 bases and J by 5 bases; unmatched bases: 5. The CDR3 covers 14 residues. Germline V gene lookup returns CDR1 SGHRS and CDR2 YFSETQ. For the CDR3, the DNA is TGCGCCAGCAGCTATGACAGGGGGCTGAACGAGCAGTACTTC. Translation: CASSYDRGLNEQYF.

The J gene is TRBJ2-7, the V gene TRBV5-8; possible D gene TRBD1, 6 bases. CDR3 size: 12 residues. Germline V gene sequence: CDR1 SGHTS, CDR2 YDEGEE. V was clipped by 6 bases and J by 5 bases, with 12 bases between them. The DNA for the CDR3 is TGTGCCAGCACCCTCACAGGGCACGAGCAGTACGTC. This gives the protein CASTLTGHEQYV.

V gene TRBV18 combines with J gene TRBJ2-2; 11 bases map to TRBD1. The germline V gene encodes CDR1 KGHSH and CDR2 LQKENI. Trimming cost V 6 bases and J 6 bases; bases outside gene matches: 6. This CDR3 spans 15 amino acids. Written as DNA, the CDR3 is TGTGCCAGCTCGCGGACAGGGGGCACCGCCGGGGAGCTGTTTTTT. Protein product: CASSRTGGTAGELFF.

The chain uses TRBV7-9 and TRBJ2-1, with 7 bases lining up with TRBD1. Germline V lookup: CDR1 SEHNR, CDR2 FQNEAQ (reference sequence). The CDR3 consists of 17 residues. The trim removed 3 bases at V and 3 bases at J, leaving 11 bases unmatched. DNA of the CDR3: TGTGCCAGCAGCTTTGCGGCAGGGACAGACTACTACAATGAGCAGTTCTTC. Translation gives CASSFAAGTDYYNEQFF.

This clone is labeled medium-sized. This chain uses TRBV5-5 with TRBJ2-7; no definite D call. This CDR3 spans 12 amino acids. V lost 4 bases and J lost 6, with 11 bases in between. Germline CDR1 reads SGHKS; CDR2 reads YYEKEE (reference sequence). The CDR3 DNA follows: TGTGCCAGCAGCAGAGGAAGATCCGAGCAGTACGTC. Encoded protein: CASSRGRSEQYV.

The V gene is TRBV28, the J gene TRBJ1-6, with D uncertain. This CDR3 has 14 amino acids. The germline V gene has CDR1 MDHEN and CDR2 SYDVKM. The ends were cut back, 9 bases at V and 8 bases at J, with 17 bases in the middle. The CDR3, as DNA: TGTGCCAGTGACGAAACAGCTCCCTATTCACCCCTCCACTTT. It specifies CASDETAPYSPLHF.

CDR3 in amino acids: CASTEGAAGNTIYF. In DNA, the CDR3 is TGCGCCAGCACCGAGGGGGCTGCTGGAAACACCATATATTTT. The rearrangement links TRBV10-2 to TRBJ1-3, with TRBD1 matching 7 bases. In germline, CDR1 is WSHSY, CDR2 SAAADI. The J segment lost 2 bases and the V segment lost 7 bases, leaving 5 bases of the junction unmatched. The CDR3 length is 14 residues.

The chain links TRBV19 to TRBJ1-1, with TRBD1 matching 8 bases. The CDR3 covers 15 residues. V shed 3 bases, J shed 1 base, and the junction held 4 bases outside the gene matches. Germline values: CDR1 LNHDA, CDR2 SQIVND (reference sequence). The CDR3 nucleotides are TGTGCCAGTAGTATGAGGGGACAGGAGAACACTGAAGCTTTCTTT. Translating it yields CASSMRGQENTEAFF. The full variable domain, its missing parts supplied by reference TRBV19 and TRBJ1-1, is DGGITQSPKYLFRKEGQNVTLSCEQNLNHDAMYWYRQDPGQGLRLIYYSQIVNDFQKGDIAEGYSVSREKKESFPLTVTSAQKNPTAFYLCASSMRGQENTEAFFGQGTRLTVV.

The chain recombines TRBV19 with TRBJ2-3; D may be TRBD1 (5 bases). The CDR3 is 16 amino acids. With 4 bases removed from V and 0 bases from J, the gap between germline ends came to 14 bases. The germline gives CDR1 LNHDA, CDR2 SQIVND (reference sequence). The CDR3 spells CASSRVRGRSTDTQYF. In DNA form, the CDR3 reads TGTGCCAGTAGTAGGGTAAGGGGCCGTAGCACAGATACGCAGTATTTT.

The chain carries TRBV23-1 and TRBJ2-1; 8 positions agree with TRBD1. TRBV23-1 is an ORF, and what it does is uncertain. The CDR3 contains 13 residues. With V trimmed by 10 bases and J by 5 bases, 7 bases remained unmatched. The chain's CDR3 is CATPLDRDNEQFF. The CDR3 coding sequence is TGCGCCACCCCCCTGGACAGGGACAATGAGCAGTTCTTC.

J is TRBJ2-1 and V is TRBV28; 14 nucleotides align to TRBD2. CDR1 is MDHEN, CDR2 SYDVKM, per germline. With V trimmed by 1 base and J by 5 bases, 1 base remained unmatched. The CDR3 spans 16 residues. The CDR3 reads CASSLSGLAGDNEQFF. As DNA, the CDR3 is TGTGCCAGCAGTTTATCGGGACTAGCGGGAGACAATGAGCAGTTCTTC.

The chain recombines TRBV5-1 with TRBJ1-1, with D maybe TRBD1 (5 bases). Germline CDR1 is SGHRS and CDR2 is YFSETQ. This CDR3 contains 15 residues. V was pared by 0 bases and J by 4 bases, with 13 bases between. As DNA, the CDR3 is TGCGCCAGCAGCTTGGCAGGGAATTCGGGCACTGAAGCTTTCTTT. It encodes CASSLAGNSGTEAFF.

The chain links TRBV3-1 (or the pseudogene TRBV3-2) to TRBJ2-1; 9 bases fit TRBD2. Trimming cost V 4 bases and J 9 bases; bases outside gene matches: 10. CDR3 length: 15 amino acids. Germline V gene data show CDR1 as LGHDT and CDR2 as YNNKEL (reference sequence). The CDR3 DNA sequence: TGTGCCAGCAGCCCACAGGGCGGGAGGGCCAGTGAGCAGTTCTTC. Amino acid sequence: CASSPQGGRASEQFF.

The chain combines TRBV18 with TRBJ2-3; tentative D call: TRBD2 (5 bases). The germline CDR1 and CDR2 sequences are KGHSH and LQKENI. Trimming stripped 5 bases from V and 1 base from J, with 16 bases between. The CDR3 loop spans 16 amino acids. CDR3 in amino acids: CASSAVSGSGTDTQYF. CDR3 nucleotide sequence: TGTGCCAGCTCAGCCGTCTCGGGAAGCGGCACAGATACGCAGTATTTT.